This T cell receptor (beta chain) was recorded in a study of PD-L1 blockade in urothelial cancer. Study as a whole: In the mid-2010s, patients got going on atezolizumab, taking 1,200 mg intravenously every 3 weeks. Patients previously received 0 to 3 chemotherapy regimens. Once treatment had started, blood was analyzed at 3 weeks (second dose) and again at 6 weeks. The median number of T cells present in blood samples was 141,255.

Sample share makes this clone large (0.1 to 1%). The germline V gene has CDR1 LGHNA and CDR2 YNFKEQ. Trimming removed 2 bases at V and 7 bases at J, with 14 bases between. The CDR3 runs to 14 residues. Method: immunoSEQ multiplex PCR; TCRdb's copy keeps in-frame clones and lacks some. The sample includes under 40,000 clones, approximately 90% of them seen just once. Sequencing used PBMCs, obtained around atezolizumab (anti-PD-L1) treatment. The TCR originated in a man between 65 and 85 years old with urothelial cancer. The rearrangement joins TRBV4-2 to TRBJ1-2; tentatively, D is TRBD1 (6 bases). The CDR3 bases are TGTGCCAGCAGCCAAAGCCGGGACATTGCTGGCTACACCTTC. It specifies CASSQSRDIAGYTF.